This T cell receptor beta chain came from a study of beta chain features in type 1 diabetes. Study outcomes and limitations: Across all four CD4+ subsets, people with type 1 diabetes showed modestly shorter TCRB CDR3s. Naive, central memory and regulatory TCRB repertoires appeared more similar among patients than healthy donors. Researchers could not determine here whether HLA type influences TCRB rearrangement. Fewer junction insertions and more nucleotide deletions appeared in type 1 diabetes patients.

The investigators reverse transcribed all of the isolated RNA, so they sequenced expressed TCRB transcripts. About 4 million reads per sample were averaged for naive, central memory and regulatory samples. Clones were sequenced by immunoSEQ multiplex PCR, and TCRdb holds only the in-frame ones, with some missing. Of about 150,000 clones listed, about 9.4% are singletons. On this clone itself: Its specificity is not known.

Sequenced input: central memory CD4+ T cells from blood. The TCR comes from a man aged 30 to 39 with type 1 diabetes.

CDR3 in amino acids: CASSVGVTSEGETQYF. The CDR3 DNA is TGTGCCAGCAGCGTAGGGGTGACTAGTGAGGGAGAGACCCAGTACTTC. The J gene is TRBJ2-5, the V gene TRBV9; TRBD2 is a possible D gene (6 bases). CDR3 length: 16 residues. The V end lost 0 bases, the J end lost 4 bases, and 16 bases lay between the germline ends. From germline, CDR1 is SGDLS and CDR2 YYNGEE.